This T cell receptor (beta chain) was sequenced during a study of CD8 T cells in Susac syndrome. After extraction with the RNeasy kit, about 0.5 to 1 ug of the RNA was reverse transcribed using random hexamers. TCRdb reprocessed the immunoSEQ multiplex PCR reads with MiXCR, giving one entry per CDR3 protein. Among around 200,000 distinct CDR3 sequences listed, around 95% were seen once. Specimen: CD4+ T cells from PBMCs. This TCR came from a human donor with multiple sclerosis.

DNA for the CDR3: TGTGCCAGCAGTGATGCAGGGCGGAACACTGAAGCTTTCTTT. Translating it yields CASSDAGRNTEAFF. The V gene is TRBV2, the J gene TRBJ1-1, with a tentative D call TRBD1 (5 bases). The V end lost 3 bases, the J end lost 1 base, and 9 bases lay between the germline ends. This CDR3 has 14 amino acids. Germline V gene lookup returns CDR1 SNHLY and CDR2 FYNNEI.